This T cell receptor (beta chain) comes out of a study of blood T cell repertoires in COVID-19. In the study overall: Spain, Italy and the United States supplied samples that represented acute and convalescent COVID-19. Sample material is recorded as cDNA or gDNA derived from T cells, B-cell-depleted T cells, or PBMCs.

Per the authors' pipeline: Reference gene primer amplification yielded estimated nucleated cell counts. Sequenced by immunoSEQ multiplex PCR; TCRdb stores in-frame clones only, minus some. The V and J calls and the clone size are those of that table, but D and trimming were determined from the DNA. The sample carries some 76,000 clones, approximately 90% recorded once. The trim removed 0 bases at V and 5 bases at J, leaving 6 bases unmatched. The CDR3 extends over 15 amino acids. Germline assignment: CDR1 SGHRS and CDR2 YFSETQ. Sequencing was carried out using peripheral blood. The sequence was collected from a human donor in a cohort sampled during active COVID-19. The chain has TRBV5-1 and TRBJ2-3; 7 nucleotides match TRBD2. CDR3 region: CASSLERGDVDTQYF. The CDR3 DNA is TGCGCCAGCAGCTTGGAACGGGGGGATGTAGATACGCAGTATTTT.